The clone carrying this T cell receptor beta chain was seen a single time. Germline V gene sequence: CDR1 LGHDT, CDR2 YNNKEL (reference sequence). The CDR3 totals 14 residues. Losses at the gene ends were 8 bases for V and 4 bases for J; bases not matched to a gene: 4. This sample is part of a study of blood T cells in healthy people across ages. Together with a sample-barcoded 5' primer, a J-beta primer mix was included in a second PCR lasting roughly 6 to 12 cycles. Each CDR3 protein gets one entry after TCRdb re-called the 5' RACE reads with MiXCR. The sample shows hundreds of thousands of distinct CDR3 sequences, about 53% of them seen only once.

The sequenced material came from blood. The gene calls are TRBV3-1 and TRBJ2-5; 13 nucleotides match TRBD2. The receptor's source is a man at least 80 years old in good health. The CDR3, as DNA: TGTGCCAGCGGGGGACTAGCGGGACTAGAGACCCAGTACTTC. Its translation: CASGGLAGLETQYF.